This is a list of T cell receptor beta chains from one sample in a study of human T cells and chemical hapten exposure. Each CDR3 protein is one row after TCRdb ran MiXCR on the RACE reads. The sample contains 95,000 to 150,000 distinct CDR3 sequences, around 13% of which appear only once. Sequencing used whole blood, obtained in connection with sensitization to the hapten diphenylcyclopropenone (DPC). These receptors were collected from a man aged 18 to 30 with alopecia areata. Some clones in this sample may be carry-over from other donors' samples. Each CDR3 is given with its conserved first and last residue. Each record gives: CDR3 protein, CDR3 DNA, CDR3 length, D gene, J gene, clone size, V gene. A D gene is named only where the DNA matches it firmly. Size is omitted from some rows. Given values are once, few, many or a class for expanded clones.

CSVGTGVGGELFF	TGCAGCGTTGGAACAGGGGTAGGCGGGGAGCTGTTTTTT	13	TRBD1	TRBJ2-2	-	TRBV29-1
CATSDFRGVAGEQFF	TGTGCCACCAGTGATTTCCGGGGAGTGGCAGGCGAGCAGTTCTTC	15	-	TRBJ2-1	-	TRBV24-1
CASSGGQPNQPQHF	TGTGCCAGCAGTGGAGGACAGCCAAATCAGCCCCAGCATTTT	14	-	TRBJ1-5	-	TRBV2
CAIAGHDSNQPQHF	TGTGCCATCGCGGGACACGATAGCAATCAGCCCCAGCATTTT	14	-	TRBJ1-5	few	TRBV10-3
CSTQLGGAFF	TGCAGTACCCAGCTCGGGGGGGCTTTCTTT	10	-	TRBJ1-1	-	TRBV20-1
CSASGGNTEAFF	TGCAGTGCTAGCGGAGGGAACACTGAAGCTTTCTTT	12	-	TRBJ1-1	few	TRBV20-1
CATSWGTSGNNEQFF	TGTGCCACCAGTTGGGGGACTAGCGGTAACAATGAGCAGTTCTTC	15	TRBD2	TRBJ2-1	-	TRBV24-1
CASSQDYRGETQYF	TGCGCCAGCAGCCAAGATTATCGGGGAGAGACCCAGTACTTC	14	-	TRBJ2-5	-	TRBV4-3
CASSHPTGGTGANVLTF	TGCGCCAGCAGCCACCCAACTGGGGGTACTGGGGCCAACGTCCTGACTTTC	17	-	TRBJ2-6	-	TRBV4-1
CASSLRGFMNTEAFF	TGTGCCAGCAGCCTACGGGGATTCATGAACACTGAAGCTTTCTTT	15	-	TRBJ1-1	few	TRBV7-6
CSAGDRQETQYF	TGCAGTGCTGGGGACAGGCAAGAGACCCAGTACTTC	12	TRBD1	TRBJ2-5	-	TRBV20-1
CSASGDTNSPLHF	TGCAGTGCTAGTGGGGACACCAATTCACCCCTCCACTTT	13	-	TRBJ1-6	-	TRBV20-1
CATSRNRGREETQYF	TGTGCCACCAGCAGAAACAGGGGGCGCGAAGAGACCCAGTACTTC	15	TRBD1	TRBJ2-5	few	TRBV15
CSARVLITDTQYF	TGCAGTGCTAGAGTACTTATCACAGATACGCAGTATTTT	13	-	TRBJ2-3	few	TRBV20-1
CASWDGTGSDYGYTF	TGCGCCAGCTGGGACGGGACAGGGTCCGACTATGGCTACACCTTC	15	TRBD1	TRBJ1-2	few	TRBV5-1
CASTIAGQGFPYEQYF	TGTGCCAGCACCATCGCGGGACAGGGTTTCCCCTACGAGCAGTACTTC	16	TRBD1	TRBJ2-7	few	TRBV12-3/TRBV12-4
CASSEYLGPGPETDTQYF	TGTGCCAGCAGTGAATATTTGGGGCCGGGCCCCGAAACTGATACGCAGTATTTT	18	-	TRBJ2-3	-	TRBV25-1
CASSLGQGVYGYTF	TGTGCCAGCAGCTTAGGACAGGGGGTCTATGGCTACACCTTC	14	TRBD1	TRBJ1-2	many	TRBV7-3
CASSYRKAFF	TGTGCCAGCAGTTACAGAAAAGCTTTCTTT	10	-	TRBJ1-1	-	TRBV28
CAISRRQETQYF	TGTGCCATTTCCCGCAGGCAAGAGACCCAGTACTTC	12	-	TRBJ2-5	-	TRBV7-9
CASSWLGISGTGVYNEQFF	TGTGCCAGCAGTTGGTTGGGCATTTCCGGGACAGGGGTCTACAATGAGCAGTTCTTC	19	TRBD1	TRBJ2-1	-	TRBV12-3/TRBV12-4
CSAPGGQGFFEQYF	TGCAGTGCTCCAGGCGGACAGGGTTTCTTCGAGCAGTACTTC	14	TRBD1	TRBJ2-7	-	TRBV20-1
CASSLLPGQYGYTF	TGTGCCAGCAGTCTACTCCCGGGGCAGTACGGCTACACCTTC	14	-	TRBJ1-2	few	TRBV27
CASSWDRRYGYTF	TGTGCCAGCAGTTGGGACAGAAGATATGGCTACACCTTC	13	TRBD1	TRBJ1-2	few	TRBV6-5
CASSLSWDSNQPQHF	TGTGCCAGCAGTTTATCGTGGGACAGCAATCAGCCCCAGCATTTT	15	-	TRBJ1-5	-	TRBV27
CASSQVPGVNTGELFF	TGCGCCAGCAGCCAAGTTCCAGGGGTGAACACCGGGGAGCTGTTTTTT	16	-	TRBJ2-2	many	TRBV4-3
CASSVFSGGARDTQYF	TGTGCCAGCAGCGTCTTTAGCGGGGGGGCCAGAGATACGCAGTATTTT	16	TRBD2	TRBJ2-3	few	TRBV9
CASSQVPGTYEQYF	TGTGCCAGCAGCCAAGTTCCGGGGACCTACGAGCAGTACTTC	14	-	TRBJ2-7	many	TRBV14
CASSPTWRTDTQYF	TGTGCCAGCAGCCCTACATGGCGCACAGATACGCAGTATTTT	14	-	TRBJ2-3	many	TRBV12-3/TRBV12-4
CASSQRGQTNTGELFF	TGTGCCAGCAGCCAACGGGGACAGACGAACACCGGGGAGCTGTTTTTT	16	TRBD1	TRBJ2-2	few	TRBV3-1
CAIMGGSTGANVLTF	TGTGCCATCATGGGAGGGAGTACTGGGGCCAACGTCCTGACTTTC	15	TRBD2	TRBJ2-6	few	TRBV10-3
CASSENYRGGLAKNIQYF	TGTGCCAGCAGTGAGAACTACAGGGGGGGACTAGCCAAAAACATTCAGTACTTC	18	-	TRBJ2-4	-	TRBV6-1
CASSLKFNEQFF	TGTGCCAGCAGCTTGAAGTTCAATGAGCAGTTCTTC	12	-	TRBJ2-1	few	TRBV5-4
CASSDSDIGQGGGYTF	TGCGCCAGCAGTGATTCCGACATCGGACAGGGAGGAGGCTACACCTTC	16	TRBD1	TRBJ1-2	many	TRBV5-1
CASSKYGEGDLGQPQHF	TGTGCCAGTAGTAAGTATGGTGAGGGGGATCTTGGTCAGCCCCAGCATTTT	17	-	TRBJ1-5	many	TRBV19
CASSILKNTIYF	TGTGCCAGCAGCATCTTGAAAAACACCATATATTTT	12	-	TRBJ1-3	-	TRBV7-8
CASSNRVATQYF	TGTGCCAGCAGCAATAGGGTTGCGACCCAGTACTTC	12	-	TRBJ2-5	-	TRBV5-4
CASSAPDGSETQYF	TGTGCCAGCAGCGCGCCCGATGGCTCTGAGACCCAGTACTTC	14	-	TRBJ2-5	few	TRBV5-4